The 14 T cell receptor beta chains listed next were all sequenced from one sample in a study of OX40 agonist ivuxolimab in advanced cancers. Sequencing was performed with immunoSEQ multiplex PCR; in TCRdb, only in-frame clones are kept and a portion is missing. In the table there are about 55,000 clones, 70% to 80% of which are singletons. The sample consisted of CD4+ or CD8+ T cells sorted from blood, taken in a trial of the OX40 agonist ivuxolimab. The receptor set was obtained from an adult with an advanced solid tumor such as melanoma, head and neck, liver or kidney cancer.

This CDR3 is CASSVQGEAYEQYF. DNA of the CDR3: TGTGCCAGCAGTGTACAGGGAGAGGCCTACGAGCAGTACTTC. This rearrangement joins TRBV27 to TRBJ2-7; a weak D match, TRBD1 (6 bases). The V end was cut by 5 bases, the J end by 2 bases, with 13 bases between. Germline V gives CDR1 MNHEY, CDR2 SMNVEV (reference sequence). This CDR3 comprises 14 residues.

V and J are TRBV19 and TRBJ1-4; D perhaps matches TRBD1 (5 bases). V lost 6 bases and J 0 bases, leaving 11 bases between the germline ends. The CDR3 has 15 amino acids. Germline V lookup: CDR1 LNHDA, CDR2 SQIVND (reference sequence). For the CDR3, the DNA is TGTGCCAGTAGGGGGACGGAACCAACTAATGAAAAACTGTTTTTT. This sequence encodes CASRGTEPTNEKLFF. The whole variable domain, filled in from reference TRBV19 and TRBJ1-4, reads DGGITQSPKYLFRKEGQNVTLSCEQNLNHDAMYWYRQDPGQGLRLIYYSQIVNDFQKGDIAEGYSVSREKKESFPLTVTSAQKNPTAFYLCASRGTEPTNEKLFFGSGTQLSVL.

The chain carries TRBV4-1 and TRBJ1-2; the D gene is possibly TRBD1 (6 bases). CDR1 is MGHRA, CDR2 YSYEKL, per germline. The CDR3 consists of 16 residues. V lost 1 base to trimming and J lost 1 base, with 13 bases between them. CDR3 in DNA: TGCGCCAGCAGCCAAGCAGGGCAGGGGATTAACTATGGCTACACCTTC. Its translation is CASSQAGQGINYGYTF.

The table lists this clone with a count of one. This chain links TRBV30 with TRBJ2-1; no firm D call. Trimming stripped 4 bases from V and 9 bases from J, with 19 bases between. The CDR3 consists of 14 residues. CDR1 is GTSNPN, CDR2 SVGIG, per germline (reference sequence). This chain's CDR3 is CAWTAIVGFGEQFF. In DNA form, the CDR3 reads TGTGCCTGGACCGCCATAGTTGGATTTGGTGAGCAGTTCTTC.

The chain couples TRBV25-1 to TRBJ1-1, with D perhaps TRBD1 (5 bases). V lost 4 bases to trimming and J lost 4 bases, with 13 bases between them. The germline V gene encodes CDR1 MGHDK and CDR2 SYGVNS. The CDR3 is made up of 14 amino acids. CDR3 in amino acids: CASSGWAGITEAFF. The DNA for the CDR3 is TGTGCCAGCAGTGGGTGGGCAGGGATCACTGAAGCTTTCTTT.

This chain connects TRBV5-1 to TRBJ2-2; 12 nucleotides agree with TRBD2. Germline values: CDR1 SGHRS, CDR2 YFSETQ. Trimming took 1 base from V and 3 from J; bases not matched to a gene: 10. This CDR3 spans 19 amino acids. The CDR3 DNA sequence: TGCGCCAGCAGCTTGAAAAGACTAGCGGGAGACGGGGACACCGGGGAGCTGTTTTTT. It encodes CASSLKRLAGDGDTGELFF.

The V and J genes are TRBV28 and TRBJ1-2; no clear D. The CDR3 loop spans 13 amino acids. The germline V gene encodes CDR1 MDHEN and CDR2 SYDVKM. V lost 4 bases to trimming and J lost 11 bases, with 17 bases between them. CDR3 in amino acids: CASSWLVSMGYTF. The CDR3, as DNA: TGTGCCAGCAGTTGGTTGGTGTCAATGGGTTACACCTTC.

The V and J genes are TRBV27 and TRBJ1-4; a weak D match, TRBD1 (6 bases). CDR1 is MNHEY, CDR2 SMNVEV, per germline (reference sequence). V was pared by 6 bases and J by 5 bases, with 19 bases between. The CDR3 has 16 residues. The CDR3 DNA reads as TGTGCCAGCAGAAAAAATACCGGGACACCGAATGAAAAACTGTTTTTT. Encoded protein: CASRKNTGTPNEKLFF. Variable domain in full (rest from reference TRBV27 and TRBJ1-4): EAQVTQNPRYLITVTGKKLTVTCSQNMNHEYMSWYRQDPGLGLRQIYYSMNVEVTDKGDVPEGYKVSRKEKRNFPLILESPSPNQTSLYFCASRKNTGTPNEKLFFGSGTQLSVL.

This chain connects TRBV4-1 to TRBJ2-3; 8 nucleotides agree with TRBD2. Trimming cost V 4 bases and J 1 base; bases outside gene matches: 4. This CDR3 spans 15 amino acids. Germline V gene sequence: CDR1 MGHRA, CDR2 YSYEKL. Written as DNA, the CDR3 is TGCGCCAGCAGCCTCGGGGGGGTACGCACAGATACGCAGTATTTT. It yields the protein CASSLGGVRTDTQYF.

The gene calls are TRBV6-5 and TRBJ2-1, with a possible D match to TRBD1 (6 bases). The CDR3 length is 16 residues. The ends were cut back, 0 bases at V and 2 bases at J, with 11 bases in the middle. The germline V gene has CDR1 MNHEY and CDR2 SVGAGI. The CDR3 loop reads CASSYSGARPYNEQFF. Here the CDR3 DNA reads TGTGCCAGCAGTTACTCGGGGGCCAGGCCCTACAATGAGCAGTTCTTC.

The chain joins TRBV5-1 to TRBJ1-4; D possibly corresponds to TRBD1 (5 bases). Germline V CDR1 and CDR2: SGHRS, YFSETQ. This CDR3 spans 15 amino acids. V was shortened by 4 bases and J by 8 bases, with 18 bases between the two germline ends. In DNA, the CDR3 is TGCGCCAGCAGCGCTCAAAGGGGTGAGGCGGAAAAACTGTTTTTT. Translated, it gives CASSAQRGEAEKLFF.

The chain employs TRBV2 and TRBJ2-3, with 9 nucleotides matching TRBD2. CDR3 size: 14 residues. The germline V gene encodes CDR1 SNHLY and CDR2 FYNNEI. V was clipped by 8 bases and J by 3 bases; unmatched bases: 6. This CDR3 is CASAGGPGTDTQYF. CDR3 nucleotide sequence: TGTGCCAGCGCGGGAGGGCCTGGTACAGATACGCAGTATTTT.

In this sample, this clone turned up once. This sequence joins TRBV10-1 and TRBJ2-1, with 7 positions matching TRBD2. The germline CDR1 and CDR2 sequences are WNHNN and SYGVQD (reference sequence). Losses at the gene ends were 6 bases for V and 6 bases for J; bases not matched to a gene: 8. The CDR3 length is 14 residues. This chain's CDR3 is CASSFGLETNEQFF. The DNA for the CDR3 is TGCGCCAGCAGCTTCGGACTAGAGACCAATGAGCAGTTCTTC.

V gene TRBV6-1 combines with J gene TRBJ2-7; D tentatively fits TRBD1 or TRBD2 (5 bases each). This CDR3 comprises 14 residues. V lost 6 bases, J lost 0 bases, and 12 bases lay in between. Germline-derived CDR1 and CDR2 are MNHNS and SASEGT. This chain's CDR3 is CASSRDGNSYEQYF. The CDR3 region has the DNA TGTGCCAGCAGCCGGGACGGTAACTCCTACGAGCAGTACTTC.